These 8 T cell receptor beta chains share one sample of origin, sequenced in a study of tissue T cells after allogeneic stem cell transplantation. Libraries were prepared by immunoSEQ multiplex PCR; TCRdb keeps only in-frame clonotypes and omits some of them. Of 7,500 to 8,500 clones listed, 40% to 55% are singletons. Time point described: mouse harvest day 7 after allogeneic transplant. Mouse grafts combined 10^7 T-cell-depleted bone marrow cells with 10^6 splenic CD5+ T cells. The sample was gut tissue. These receptors all come from a female BALB/c mouse given C57BL/6 T cells with graft-versus-host disease after an allogeneic hematopoietic cell transplant.

Concerning this clone: The listed genes are named as in mouse. The read ends 1 residue before the CDR3 terminus; that terminus is restored from the germline J gene. The rearrangement joins TRBV13-2 to TRBJ1-1; D is possibly TRBD1 (5 bases). The CDR3 is 15 amino acids. Trimming cost V 0 bases and J 6 bases, with 15 bases left between them. Germline CDR1 is NNHNN and CDR2 is SYGAGS (reference sequence). The CDR3 DNA, read in part, is TGTGCCAGCGGTGATGCAAACAGGTCGGGACCAGAAGTCTTC. It translates to CASGDANRSGPEVF. The whole CDR3 protein is CASGDANRSGPEVFF.

On this clone itself: The germline and genes are mouse ones. Read coverage stops 1 residue before the CDR3 terminus; the germline J gene supplies the remainder. V and J are TRBV15 and TRBJ2-7; 7 nucleotides align to TRBD2. V shed 1 base, J shed 7 bases, and the junction held 4 bases outside the gene matches. The germline gives CDR1 SGHND, CDR2 FRSKSL. The CDR3 spans 13 residues. The covered CDR3 bases are TGTGCCAGCAGTTTAGACTGGGGTGGGGAACAGTAC. Protein sequence: CASSLDWGGEQY. From start to end, the CDR3 is CASSLDWGGEQYF. The entire variable domain, with the rest obtained from reference TRBV15 and TRBJ2-7, is as follows: DAGVTQTPRHEVAEKGQTIILKCEPVSGHNDLFWYRQTKIQGLELLSYFRSKSLMEDGGAFKDRFKAEMLNSSFSTLKIQPTEPKDSAVYLCASSLDWGGEQYFGPGTRLTVL.

With regard to this clone: The gene symbols are mouse symbols. Read coverage stops 1 residue before the CDR3 terminus; the germline J gene supplies the remainder. The gene calls are TRBV12-1 and TRBJ1-1; 8 bases line up with TRBD1. V lost 2 bases and J lost 6; bases outside the gene matches: 1. The CDR3 runs to 12 residues. CDR1 is SGHSN and CDR2 is HYEKVE in the germline V gene. The CDR3 bases that were read are TGTGCCAGCTCTCCCAGGGGGCCAGAAGTCTTC. This encodes CASSPRGPEVF. The entire CDR3 protein reads CASSPRGPEVFF.

This clone is medium-sized (0.01 to 0.1%) within its sample. The germline and genes are mouse ones. The CDR3 extends 1 residue past the end of the read, so its final part is completed from the germline J gene. Other DNA sequences in this specimen translate into the identical CDR3. The V call is TRBV26, the J call TRBJ2-1; the D call may be TRBD1 or TRBD2 (5 bases each). The CDR3 is 13 amino acids. Germline CDR1 KGHPV, CDR2 FQNQEV (reference sequence). V dropped 4 bases and J dropped 1 base, with 5 bases sitting between them. The part of the CDR3 DNA that was read is TGTGCCAGCAGTCGGGACAACTATGCTGAGCAGTTC. Translated: CASSRDNYAEQF. In full, the CDR3 is CASSRDNYAEQFF.

In the case of this clone: The gene names given are mouse names. Coverage ceases 1 residue before the CDR3 finishes, and the germline J gene fills in the end. The genes are TRBV1 and TRBJ2-5; D may match TRBD1 or TRBD2 (5 bases each). The CDR3 runs 14 residues. Germline CDR1 and CDR2: NSQYPW and LRSPGD (reference sequence). The ends were cut back, 3 bases at V and 4 bases at J, with 11 bases in the middle. CDR3 bases read: TGCACCTGCAGTGCCCGGGACGGGGAAGACACCCAGTAC. Its translation: CTCSARDGEDTQY. The full-length CDR3 reads as CTCSARDGEDTQYF.

About this clone: Mouse gene names apply. The CDR3 end lies 1 residue beyond the end of the read and is filled in from the germline J gene. The chain is built from TRBV23 and TRBJ2-7; the table assigns TRBD1, which was not confirmed against the DNA. From germline, CDR1 is KGHTA and CDR2 FQNQQP. This CDR3 has 15 residues. CDR3 DNA (partial): TGCTCCAGCAGTCAATTGACAGGGAGCTCCTATGAACAGTAC. Amino acid sequence: CSSSQLTGSSYEQY. From start to end, the CDR3 is CSSSQLTGSSYEQYF. Variable domain in full (rest from reference TRBV23 and TRBJ2-7): DAAVTQKPRYLIKMKGQEAEMKCIPEKGHTAVFWYQQKQSKELKFLIYFQNQQPLDQIDMVKERFSAVCPSSSLCSLGIRTCEAEDSALYLCSSSQLTGSSYEQYFGPGTRLTVL.

Of note for this clone: Gene names follow the mouse nomenclature. The CDR3 extends 1 residue past the end of the read, so its final part is completed from the germline J gene. The chain is built from TRBV26 and TRBJ2-7, with D perhaps TRBD1 (5 bases). Looked up from germline, CDR1 is KGHPV and CDR2 is FQNQEV (reference sequence). The V and J ends lost 4 bases and 1 base respectively, with 11 bases between them. The CDR3 covers 14 residues. CDR3 region: CASSQPGRSYEQYF. Partial CDR3 DNA: TGTGCCAGCAGTCAGCCAGGGAGGTCCTATGAACAGTAC.

Of note for this clone: Gene names follow the mouse nomenclature. The CDR3 end lies 1 residue beyond the end of the read and is filled in from the germline J gene. The chain employs TRBV26 and TRBJ1-1; D remains ambiguous. The V gene's germline CDR1 is KGHPV and CDR2 FQNQEV (reference sequence). Trimming left V 2 bases short and J 3 bases short, with 7 bases between. The CDR3 runs 13 residues. The CDR3 reads CASSLIQDTEVFF. The part of the CDR3 DNA that was read is TGTGCCAGCAGTCTGATCCAGGACACAGAAGTCTTC.